Below, 17 T cell receptor beta chains from the same sample are listed, as sequenced in a study of cytomegalovirus exposure and HLA in healthy donors. With 60 Vbeta and 13 Jbeta primers, the PCR was carried out. Clones were read by immunoSEQ multiplex PCR, and TCRdb kept only the in-frame ones, dropping some. This sample carries 150,000 to 200,000 clones, approximately 65% of them seen once, and the ten largest clones take over 2.5%. Specimen: PBMCs. All receptors come from a man in his forties in good health and CMV-seronegative.

The V gene is TRBV28, the J gene TRBJ1-5; D uncertain. The length of the CDR3 is 13 residues. Germline V CDR1 and CDR2: MDHEN, SYDVKM. The V and J ends lost 6 bases and 7 bases respectively, with 13 bases between them. The DNA of the CDR3 is TGTGCCAGCAGACTCCGTGAAGCCCAGCCCCAGCATTTT. Its translation is CASRLREAQPQHF.

This clone was observed a handful of times. The rearrangement links TRBV6-4 to TRBJ2-5; D remains unclear. V lost 6 bases and J 11 bases, leaving 13 bases between the germline ends. The germline gives CDR1 MRHNA, CDR2 SNTAGT. The length of the CDR3 is 11 residues. The CDR3 bases are TGTGCCAGCAGAGCAACTACCGCGCAGTACTTC. This gives the protein CASRATTAQYF.

This clone came up a few times. V gene TRBV19 combines with J gene TRBJ2-5, with 11 positions matching TRBD1. This CDR3 contains 16 residues. The germline V gene encodes CDR1 LNHDA and CDR2 SQIVND (reference sequence). V dropped 10 bases and J dropped 5; count of bases not matched to a gene: 15. The CDR3 loop reads CATTSGTGGLSETQYF. The CDR3 DNA is TGTGCCACAACCTCCGGGACAGGGGGTCTATCGGAGACCCAGTACTTC.

This chain links TRBV7-2 with TRBJ2-3, with TRBD2 matching 7 bases. CDR3 length: 15 residues. Trimming cost V 6 bases and J 3 bases; bases outside gene matches: 9. Germline loops: CDR1 SGHTA, CDR2 FQGNSA. The DNA of the CDR3 is TGTGCCAGCAGTCAGCATGCGGGGGAAACAGATACGCAGTATTTT. Amino acid sequence: CASSQHAGETDTQYF.

This chain uses TRBV29-1 with TRBJ2-7; TRBD1 agrees at 7 bases. Germline-derived CDR1 and CDR2 are SQVTM and ANQGSEA. V lost 5 bases and J lost 7; bases outside the gene matches: 14. The CDR3 is 14 amino acids. This CDR3 is CSVRFGLQGEEQYF. The DNA of the CDR3 is TGCAGCGTTCGGTTTGGACTTCAGGGGGAGGAGCAGTACTTC.

The J gene is TRBJ1-5, the V gene TRBV2; 8 nucleotides match TRBD1. In germline, CDR1 is SNHLY, CDR2 FYNNEI. The CDR3 is 15 residues long. The junction had 12 bases not matched to a gene; V was cut back by 3 bases and J by 11 bases. This CDR3 reads CASSDEGRGRGTQHF. The CDR3 coding sequence is TGTGCCAGCAGTGATGAAGGCAGGGGGCGAGGGACCCAGCATTTT.

The rearrangement links TRBV6-1 to TRBJ1-5; D remains ambiguous. Germline assignment: CDR1 MNHNS and CDR2 SASEGT. The V end lost 3 bases, the J end lost 0 bases, and 6 bases lay between the germline ends. This CDR3 is 14 amino acids long. CDR3 coding DNA: TGTGCCAGCAGTGATGTCTTTAGCAATCAGCCCCAGCATTTT. Residues: CASSDVFSNQPQHF.

This clone was seen more than once but under ten times. The chain carries TRBV19 and TRBJ2-3, with D possibly being TRBD1 (6 bases). Trimming removed 4 bases from V and 3 bases from J, with 17 bases in between. CDR1 and CDR2 (germline): LNHDA, SQIVND (reference sequence). This CDR3 has 16 residues. In nucleotides, the CDR3 is TGTGCCAGTAGTACGGACAGCCGGGACCTAACAGATACGCAGTATTTT. This codes for CASSTDSRDLTDTQYF.

The CDR3 sequence is CASSKAGGVYEQYF. The CDR3 DNA sequence: TGTGCCAGCAGTAAAGCGGGGGGCGTCTACGAGCAGTACTTC. The V call is TRBV6-5, the J call TRBJ2-5, with 9 bases identical to TRBD2. The assigned J gene may be wrong: the sequence end matches TRBJ2-7 better. Germline-derived CDR1 and CDR2 are MNHEY and SVGAGI. There are 14 residues in the CDR3.

The V gene is TRBV28, the J gene TRBJ2-2, with 7 bases fitting TRBD2. The CDR3 consists of 14 residues. Germline V CDR1 and CDR2: MDHEN, SYDVKM. V trimming: 10 bases; J trimming: 0 bases; junction bases outside the gene matches: 5. The CDR3 reads CATLGGANTGELFF. The CDR3 coding sequence is TGTGCCACTTTGGGGGGGGCGAACACCGGGGAGCTGTTTTTT.

This clone was counted only a few times. The CDR3 region is CASSLGFRQGRGGYTF. In DNA, the CDR3 is TGTGCCAGCAGCTTAGGATTTCGGCAGGGGCGTGGAGGCTACACCTTC. The chain employs TRBV7-6 and TRBJ1-2; maybe TRBD1 (6 bases). The CDR3 runs to 16 residues. V was shortened by 1 base and J by 8 bases, with 20 bases between the two germline ends. CDR1 SGHVS and CDR2 FNYEAQ come from the germline V gene.

The rearrangement joins TRBV28 to TRBJ2-5; 8 bases are shared with TRBD1. V shed 6 bases, J shed 0 bases, and the junction held 6 bases outside the gene matches. The germline CDR1 and CDR2 sequences are MDHEN and SYDVKM. The CDR3 runs to 15 residues. CDR3 amino acids: CASSPSDRDQETQYF. The CDR3 nucleotides read TGTGCCAGCAGCCCTTCGGACAGGGACCAAGAGACCCAGTACTTC. Combining the CDR3 with reference TRBV28 and TRBJ2-5 gives the whole variable domain DVKVTQSSRYLVKRTGEKVFLECVQDMDHENMFWYRQDPGLGLRLIYFSYDVKMKEKGDIPEGYSVSREKKERFSLILESASTNQTSMYLCASSPSDRDQETQYFGPGTRLLVL.

This clone was seen more than once but under ten times. The chain joins TRBV27 to TRBJ2-3; D perhaps matches TRBD1 (7 bases). Germline V CDR1 and CDR2: MNHEY, SMNVEV (reference sequence). CDR3 length: 15 amino acids. The V gene lost 4 bases and the J gene lost 5 bases, with 16 bases spanning the gap. The CDR3: CASSSRGVSVDTQYF. The CDR3 region has the DNA TGTGCCAGCAGTTCCAGGGGGGTGAGTGTAGATACGCAGTATTTT.

This chain links TRBV11-3 with TRBJ2-1; 7 nucleotides agree with TRBD2. This CDR3 has 14 amino acids. CDR1 SGHNT and CDR2 YENEEA come from the germline V gene. J lost 5 bases, V lost 1 base, and 2 bases had no gene match. CDR3 protein: CASSLAGGDNEQFF. The CDR3 DNA follows: TGTGCCAGCAGCTTAGCGGGAGGAGACAATGAGCAGTTCTTC.

The chain has TRBV6-5 and TRBJ2-7, with a possible D match to TRBD1 (6 bases). Germline loops: CDR1 MNHEY, CDR2 SVGAGI. The germline V and J ends were trimmed by 1 base and 3 bases, with 10 bases remaining between them. The CDR3 is 14 residues long. The CDR3 DNA is TGTGCCAGCAGTTACTACCCGACAGGCTACGAGCAGTACTTC. Protein product: CASSYYPTGYEQYF.

V usage is TRBV5-4 and J usage is TRBJ2-3, with 12 positions matching TRBD2. Germline assignment: CDR1 SGHNT and CDR2 YYREEE (reference sequence). V dropped 7 bases and J dropped 8; count of bases not matched to a gene: 17. This CDR3 comprises 17 residues. CDR3 DNA sequence: TGTGCCAGCGGAGGGGGTCCCCTAGCGGGAGGGCCTGGTACGCAGTATTTT. This gives the protein CASGGGPLAGGPGTQYF.

This clone was recorded only once. The rearrangement uses TRBV7-2 and TRBJ1-2; possibly TRBD1 for D (5 bases). The CDR3 has 14 residues. The V end was cut by 5 bases, the J end by 3 bases, with 13 bases between. Germline values: CDR1 SGHTA, CDR2 FQGNSA. The CDR3: CASSQGRIDYGYTF. CDR3 DNA sequence: TGTGCCAGCAGCCAGGGCCGGATTGACTATGGCTACACCTTC.